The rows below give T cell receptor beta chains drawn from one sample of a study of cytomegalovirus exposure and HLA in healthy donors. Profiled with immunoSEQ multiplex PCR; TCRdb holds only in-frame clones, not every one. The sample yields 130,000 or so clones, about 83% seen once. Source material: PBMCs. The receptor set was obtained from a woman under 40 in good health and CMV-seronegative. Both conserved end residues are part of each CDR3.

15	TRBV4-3	CASSVHSGSYNEQFF
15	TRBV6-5	CASSYSSGSHHEQYF
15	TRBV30	CAWSFSGGGGETQYF
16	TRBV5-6	CASSLAKNPPNYGYTF
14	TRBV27	CASRRTGGSYEQYF
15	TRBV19	CASRFRGGLNNEQFF
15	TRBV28	CASSLFLAGNNEQFF
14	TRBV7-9	CASSLVLAAETQYF
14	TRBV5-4	CASSNGQGSYGYTF
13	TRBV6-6	CASSPGYSYEQYF
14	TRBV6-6	CASRHGRGRTEAFF
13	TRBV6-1	CASSEGETYEQYF
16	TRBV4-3	CASSQDPQVLNSPLHF
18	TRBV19	CASSALRPGLAGTYEQFF
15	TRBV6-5	CASSPLTGGGKTQYF
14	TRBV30	CAWSADIVTETQYF
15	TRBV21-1	CASSKEGGVSHGYTF
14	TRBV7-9	CASSGIGALNEQYF
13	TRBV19	CASSILTNYGYTF
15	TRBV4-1	CASSHPVFAGNTIYF
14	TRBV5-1	CASSLGTGGDEQYF
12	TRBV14	CASRASGNTIYF
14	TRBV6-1	CASSEAIRPHEQYF
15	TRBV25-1	CASSGRTGGIHGYTF
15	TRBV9	CASSRTGDGYQPQHF
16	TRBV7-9	CASSADSGLSGNTIYF
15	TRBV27	CASSASAGLADTQYF
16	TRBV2	CASSEALQGQLYGYTF
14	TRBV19	CASSIGGSAYEQYF
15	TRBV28	CASSLPTTINYGYPF
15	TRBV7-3	CASGHQDYSNQPQHF
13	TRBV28	CASSLGEGSPLHF
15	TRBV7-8	CASSPRDSSNEKLFF
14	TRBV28	CASRSGSVEEKLFF
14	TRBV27	CASSQGALVQPQHF
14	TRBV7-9	CASSSGQGDTEAFF
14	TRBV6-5	CASSRVGGNTEAFF
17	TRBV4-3	CASSQAFSGRADDEQFF
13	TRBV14	CASSQVISDEQFF
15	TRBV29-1	CSVNGASGPLGTQYF
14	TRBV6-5	CASGGRENTGELFF
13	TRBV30	CAWSFDYRTEAFF
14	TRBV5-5	CASSWTGGYSPLHF
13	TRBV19	CASSNAANTEAFF
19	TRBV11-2	CASAPGTGATAAAKNIQYF
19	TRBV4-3	CASSQGTGGPFSYNSPLHF
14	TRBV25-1	CASSSGQEDTEAFF
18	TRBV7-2	CASSLIPGTSGRADTQYF
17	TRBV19	CASSITASGLSSYEQYF